This T cell receptor beta chain was observed in a study of cytomegalovirus exposure and HLA in healthy donors. In the study overall: A previous analysis identified approximately 110 million unique TCR beta sequences derived from roughly 190 million T cells.

Germline V lookup: CDR1 LNHNV, CDR2 YYDKDF (reference sequence). Trimming removed 0 bases from V and 11 bases from J, with 13 bases in between. The CDR3 sequence is 13 residues long. Researchers ran the PCR with 60 Vbeta and 13 Jbeta primers. Assay: immunoSEQ multiplex PCR; the TCRdb copy retains only in-frame clones and omits some. The table includes 180,000 or so clones, 55% to 75% detected once. The V gene is TRBV15, the J gene TRBJ1-1; D is unclear. The clonotype originates from a human donor in good health. Sequencing input: PBMCs. For the CDR3, the DNA is TGTGCCACCAGCAGAGATCAGTGGGAGGCGGCTTTCTTT. Translated: CATSRDQWEAAFF.